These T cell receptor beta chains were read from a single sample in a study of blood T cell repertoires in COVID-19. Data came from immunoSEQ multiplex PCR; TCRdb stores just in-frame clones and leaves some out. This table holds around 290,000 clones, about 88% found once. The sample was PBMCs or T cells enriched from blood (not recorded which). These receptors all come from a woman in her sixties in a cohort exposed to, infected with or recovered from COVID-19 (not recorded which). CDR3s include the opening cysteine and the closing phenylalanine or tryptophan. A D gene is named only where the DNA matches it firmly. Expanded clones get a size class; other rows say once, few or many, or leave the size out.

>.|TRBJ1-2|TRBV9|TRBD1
TGTGCCAGCAGCGCGCCAAAGGGTATATTAGGACAGGGACATGGCTACACCTTC
CASSAPKGILGQGHGYTF
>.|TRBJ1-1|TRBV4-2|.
TGTGCCAGCAGCCCGCAGGACAGTAACACTGAAGCTTTCTTT
CASSPQDSNTEAFF
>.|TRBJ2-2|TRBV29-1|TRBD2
TGCAGCGTTGGGGGGGGACTAGCGGGAGGGACCACCGGGGAGCTGTTTTTT
CSVGGGLAGGTTGELFF
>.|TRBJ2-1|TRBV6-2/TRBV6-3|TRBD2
TGTGCCAGCAGTTACGGGGCGGGGGCCTACAATGAGCAGTTCTTC
CASSYGAGAYNEQFF
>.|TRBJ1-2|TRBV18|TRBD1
TGTGCCAGCTCTCCCGTCGTGGAGGGGGCGAGCACCTTC
CASSPVVEGASTF
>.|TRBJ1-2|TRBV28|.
TGTGCCAGCAGTTTGCCAGGGAAAAACTATGGCTACACCTTC
CASSLPGKNYGYTF
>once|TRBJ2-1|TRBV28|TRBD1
TGTGCCAGCAGTCAGGGACAGGTCTCCTACAATGAGCAGTTCTTC
CASSQGQVSYNEQFF
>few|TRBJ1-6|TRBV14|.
TGTGCCAGCAGCCCTACAGGGAATAATTCACCCCTCCACTTT
CASSPTGNNSPLHF
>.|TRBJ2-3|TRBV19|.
TGTGCCAGTAGTCGGATAGCCACAGATACGCAGTATTTT
CASSRIATDTQYF
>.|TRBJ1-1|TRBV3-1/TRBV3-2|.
TGTGCCAGCAGCCGCGGGTTTGTAGACTCTGAAGCTTTCTTT
CASSRGFVDSEAFF
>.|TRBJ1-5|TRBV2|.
TGTGCCAGCAGTGAACAGGGACAAGGACAGCCCCAGCATTTT
CASSEQGQGQPQHF